This T cell receptor beta chain was retrieved from a study of blood T cell repertoires in COVID-19. Across the study: There were acute and convalescent COVID-19 samples, and they came from the United States, Italy and Spain. The cDNA or gDNA used as material had been derived from T cells, B-cell-depleted T cells, or PBMCs.

Authors' data handling: By means of reference gene primer amplification, nucleated cell counts were estimated. Data came from immunoSEQ multiplex PCR; TCRdb stores just in-frame clones and leaves some out. The V and J calls and the clone size are those of that table, but D and trimming were determined from the DNA. The profile shows roughly 120,000 clones, 80% to 90% of them singletons. This TCR came from a man aged 70-80 years who had recovered from COVID-19. The sequenced sample was peripheral blood.

The CDR3 coding sequence is TGTGCCAGCAGTCCCTCTGGGGGGGGGCGGGTTGAAAAACTGTTTTTT. Translated, it gives CASSPSGGGRVEKLFF. The gene calls are TRBV28 and TRBJ1-4, with D possibly matching TRBD1 (6 bases). V dropped 5 bases and J dropped 7 bases, with 20 bases sitting between them. Germline V gene data show CDR1 as MDHEN and CDR2 as SYDVKM. The CDR3 has 16 amino acids.